This TCR beta chain was identified during a study of T cells in Graves' hyperthyroidism and ophthalmopathy. Overall study context: At the time of initial diagnosis and before any treatment, peripheral blood was collected.

CDR1 and CDR2 from the germline V gene are MNHNS and SASEGT. This CDR3 has 16 amino acids. Trimming took 5 bases from V and 6 from J; bases not matched to a gene: 12. Amplification of TCR beta CDR3 regions was performed using RNA transcripts as template. TCR CDR3 regions were first amplified by RT-PCR with HTBI primers. Via MiXCR, TCRdb re-called the multiplex PCR reads, giving one row per CDR3 protein. The top ten clones hold less than 75% of a sample with fewer than 400,000 distinct CDR3 sequences, 25% of them seen once. Diagnosing involved the use of clinical symptoms, serum thyroxine and TRAb, thyroid ultrasound and orbital computed tomography. Each 10 ml fresh peripheral blood draw supplied the PBMCs.

This sequence originates from a man aged 50 or older with Graves' hyperthyroidism. The chain uses TRBV6-1 and TRBJ2-1; 8 bases agree with TRBD1. Sequenced input: blood. CDR3 bases: TGTGCCAGCAGTCCCTCAGCTGGGACAGGATTCAATGAGCAGTTCTTC. Translated, it gives CASSPSAGTGFNEQFF.